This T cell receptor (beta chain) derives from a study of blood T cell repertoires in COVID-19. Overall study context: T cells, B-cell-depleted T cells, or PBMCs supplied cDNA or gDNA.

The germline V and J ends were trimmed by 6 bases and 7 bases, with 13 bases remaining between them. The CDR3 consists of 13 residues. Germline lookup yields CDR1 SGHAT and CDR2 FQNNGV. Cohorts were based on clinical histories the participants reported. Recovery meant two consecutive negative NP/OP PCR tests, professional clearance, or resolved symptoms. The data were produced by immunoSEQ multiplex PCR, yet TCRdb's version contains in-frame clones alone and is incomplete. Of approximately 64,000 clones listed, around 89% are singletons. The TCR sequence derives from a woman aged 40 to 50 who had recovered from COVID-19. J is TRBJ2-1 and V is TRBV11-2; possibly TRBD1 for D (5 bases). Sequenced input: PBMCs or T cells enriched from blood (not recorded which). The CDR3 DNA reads TGTGCCAGCAGTCCGCCAGGGTGGAATGAGCAGTTCTTC. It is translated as CASSPPGWNEQFF.